This T cell receptor beta chain originates from a study of T cell responses to AZD1222 COVID-19 vaccine. Study as a whole: Second-dose intervals of approximately 4 or approximately 12 weeks were pooled. Study-level findings and limits: Clonal diversity was possibly underestimated; the donors were predominantly white British and more often female. Distributed over spike, vaccine-associated CD4 TCRs predominated at 160-218 and 743-854. Baseline serostatus was positive in only a handful of AZD1222 recipients.

About this clone: The target antigen is unknown.

Repertoires were generated with immunoSEQ multiplex PCR, while TCRdb's copy carries only in-frame clones and drops some. The sample lists about 150,000 clones, about 93% occurring once. The CDR3 is 17 amino acids. In germline, CDR1 is SGHRS, CDR2 YFSETQ. Trimming shortened V by 3 bases and J by 0 bases, and 18 bases separated the two germline ends. The sample consisted of peripheral blood, taken on day 0 of AZD1222 vaccination. This rearrangement joins TRBV5-1 to TRBJ1-1, with D hard to call. The sequence came from an adult in good health. The CDR3 reads CASSSLEITAMNTEAFF. DNA of the CDR3: TGCGCCAGCAGCTCCCTCGAGATAACCGCTATGAACACTGAAGCTTTCTTT.